This TCR beta chain was identified during a study of cytomegalovirus exposure and HLA in healthy donors. Study-level points and caveats: TCR beta sequences reportedly predicted most subjects' HLA-A and HLA-B alleles accurately. A later look showed TCR association rates differing by HLA locus, highest for DRB1 and lowest for HLA-C. Later on, an analysis tied under 20,000 TCR beta sequences to HLA alleles at 0.05 false discovery rate.

PCR was performed using 60 Vbeta and 13 Jbeta primers. TCRdb's table, derived via immunoSEQ multiplex PCR, lists solely in-frame clones and lacks some. The sample table sets out some 200,000 clones. The germline V gene has CDR1 MNHEY and CDR2 SMNVEV (reference sequence). Trimming pared 7 bases from V and 4 bases from J, leaving 20 bases between. The CDR3 runs 17 residues. Remarks on this clone: The target antigen is unknown.

Source material: PBMCs. This receptor was obtained from a girl aged 2-10 years in good health and CMV-seropositive. V gene TRBV27 combines with J gene TRBJ2-6; D is possibly TRBD1 (6 bases). The CDR3, as DNA: TGTGCCAGCACTCTCTACGCAACAGGGTCCGGGGCCAACGTCCTGACTTTC. The encoded protein is CASTLYATGSGANVLTF. Combining the CDR3 with reference TRBV27 and TRBJ2-6 gives the whole variable domain EAQVTQNPRYLITVTGKKLTVTCSQNMNHEYMSWYRQDPGLGLRQIYYSMNVEVTDKGDVPEGYKVSRKEKRNFPLILESPSPNQTSLYFCASTLYATGSGANVLTFGAGSRLTVL.